The clone carrying this TCR beta chain was found a few times. These data are taken from a study of blood T cell repertoires in COVID-19. Profiled with immunoSEQ multiplex PCR; TCRdb holds only in-frame clones, not every one. The table includes 100,000 to 140,000 clones, around nine tenths detected once. The CDR3 runs 13 residues. CDR1 SGHRS and CDR2 YFSETQ come from the germline V gene. Trimming took 4 bases from V and 4 from J, leaving 11 bases between them. This chain uses TRBV5-1 with TRBJ1-1; possibly TRBD1 for D (6 bases). The sequenced sample was peripheral blood. The sequence came from a woman between 25 and 40 years old with acute or convalescent COVID-19. In DNA, the CDR3 is TGCGCCAGCAGCCCCCAGGGGATCACTGAAGCTTTCTTT. This sequence encodes CASSPQGITEAFF.